This TCR beta chain comes out of a study of cytomegalovirus exposure and HLA in healthy donors. Whole-study findings and limits: The classifier was said to identify cytomegalovirus status with high specificity and sensitivity. TCR beta chains numbering roughly 150 were designated cytomegalovirus-associated. Confirmation in vitro established that three CMV-associated chains were specific for CMV antigens.

Details on this clone: Its antigen remains unidentified.

Trimming stripped 3 bases from V and 2 bases from J, with 16 bases between. Per the germline V gene, CDR1 is ENHRY and CDR2 is SYGVKD. CDR3 length: 17 amino acids. The donors were members of the validation cohort comprising about 120 subjects, separate from the roughly 700-subject first cohort. Produced via immunoSEQ multiplex PCR; TCRdb's table is partial and in-frame only. Of over 100,000 clones detected, 89% appear once; the ten largest clones hold 0.95% to 1.5%. The chain has TRBV10-3 and TRBJ1-4; TRBD1 might be the D (6 bases). The TCR sequence derives from a woman younger than 30 in good health and CMV-seronegative. The sample comprised PBMCs. The CDR3 DNA reads as TGTGCCATCAGTGACCCGACAGGCTATGAGACTAATGAAAAACTGTTTTTT. Its translation: CAISDPTGYETNEKLFF.